Below, one TCR beta chain is given with its context. Its antigen is still unknown. Combining a sample-barcoded 5' primer with a J-beta primer mix, a second PCR ran for about 7 to 12 cycles. Each cDNA molecule received a tag from a template-switch adaptor that had 12 random nucleotides. TCRdb reprocessed the 5' RACE reads via MiXCR and lists one record per CDR3 protein. The sample records 910,000 or so distinct CDR3 sequences, roughly 51% being singletons. Germline CDR1 and CDR2: LGHNA and YSLEER. The CDR3 is made up of 15 amino acids. V shed 4 bases, J shed 5 bases, and the junction held 8 bases outside the gene matches. This sample stems from a study of blood T cells in healthy people across ages. General study findings and limits: PBMCs went unsorted, and a conclusive naive versus antigen-experienced comparison was therefore prevented.

Sequencing used blood. The chain has TRBV4-3 and TRBJ2-1; 7 positions match TRBD2. The clonotype originates from a woman aged 55-70 years in good health. CDR3 protein: CASSLLGRQNNEQFF. CDR3 DNA sequence: TGCGCCAGCAGCCTCCTCGGGAGGCAAAACAATGAGCAGTTCTTC.